One and the same sample provided the 4 T cell receptor beta chains below, sequenced in a study of Ad26.COV2.S vaccination and SARS-CoV-2 variants. Indicated treatment: 15 to 20 received Ad26.COV2.S at low or high dose, single or two shots; several received placebo; per-sample allocation not given. The investigators took samples on day 63 after the first vaccine or placebo injection. Data came from immunoSEQ multiplex PCR; TCRdb stores just in-frame clones and leaves some out. Of around 350,000 clones in the sample, about 88% were seen once. The specimen was peripheral blood, collected in a trial of Ad26.COV2.S vaccine versus placebo. Receptor source: a person aged 18-65 years who received the Ad26.COV2.S COVID-19 vaccine or a placebo.

V is TRBV7-2 and J is TRBJ1-4; D possibly corresponds to TRBD1 (6 bases). Germline values: CDR1 SGHTA, CDR2 FQGNSA. The CDR3 runs 15 residues. Trimming took off 4 bases at V and 8 bases at J, with 17 bases between the two ends. The chain's CDR3 is CASSSDSPRGEKLFF. CDR3 DNA sequence: TGTGCCAGCAGCTCGGACAGCCCGAGGGGGGAAAAACTGTTTTTT.

The V call is TRBV27, the J call TRBJ1-6; TRBD1 is a possible D gene (5 bases). CDR3 size: 15 residues. The germline V gene has CDR1 MNHEY and CDR2 SMNVEV (reference sequence). The germline V and J ends were trimmed by 6 bases and 15 bases, with 24 bases remaining between them. CDR3 sequence: CASSPYPPGGQNLHF. In DNA, the CDR3 is TGTGCCAGCAGCCCCTACCCCCCAGGAGGACAAAACCTCCACTTT.

This clone appeared a few times. The genes are TRBV30 and TRBJ2-2; D is unresolved. Between the trimmed V and J ends, which lost 4 bases and 5 bases, there was a span of 14 bases. Germline V CDR1 and CDR2: GTSNPN, SVGIG (reference sequence). CDR3 size: 14 residues. The chain's CDR3 is CAWNIGKRTGELFF. Written as DNA, the CDR3 is TGTGCCTGGAATATCGGTAAAAGAACCGGGGAGCTGTTTTTT.

The chain couples TRBV6-6 to TRBJ2-2; 11 bases agree with TRBD1. This CDR3 is built from 14 residues. CDR1 and CDR2 (germline): MNHNY, SVGAGI (reference sequence). The junction had 7 bases not matched to a gene; V was cut back by 6 bases and J by 10 bases. The CDR3: CASSRTGGSEELFF. The CDR3, as DNA: TGTGCCAGCAGCCGGACAGGGGGCAGCGAGGAGCTGTTTTTT.